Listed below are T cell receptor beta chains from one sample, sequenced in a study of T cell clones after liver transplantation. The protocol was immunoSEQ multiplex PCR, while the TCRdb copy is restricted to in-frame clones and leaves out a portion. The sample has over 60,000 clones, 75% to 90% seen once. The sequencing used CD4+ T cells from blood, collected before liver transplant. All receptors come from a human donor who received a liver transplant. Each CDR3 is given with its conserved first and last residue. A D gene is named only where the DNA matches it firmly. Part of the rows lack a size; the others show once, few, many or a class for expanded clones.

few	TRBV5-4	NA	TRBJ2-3	TGTGCCAGCAGCTTGAAACTAAAAGACACAGATACGCAGTATTTT	CASSLKLKDTDTQYF
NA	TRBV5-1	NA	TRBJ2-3	TGCGCCAGCAGCCTAAGCACAGATACGCAGTATTTT	CASSLSTDTQYF
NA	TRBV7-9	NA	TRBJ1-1	TGTGCCAGCAGCTTAGAGGTCACTGAAGCTTTCTTT	CASSLEVTEAFF
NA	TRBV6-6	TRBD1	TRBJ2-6	TGTGCCAGCAGTTTCGGACAGGGGGCTGGGGCCAACGTCCTGACTTTC	CASSFGQGAGANVLTF
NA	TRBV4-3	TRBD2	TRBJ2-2	TGCGCCAGCAGCCAAGGATGGACTAGATCAATGGCCGGGGAGCTGTTTTTT	CASSQGWTRSMAGELFF
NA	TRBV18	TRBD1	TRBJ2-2	TGTGCCAGCTCACCGCCTCAGGGGGACACCGGGGAGCTGTTTTTT	CASSPPQGDTGELFF
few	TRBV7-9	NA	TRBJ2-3	TGTGCCAGCATCCTGGGGGGGGCGACGACAGATACGCAGTATTTT	CASILGGATTDTQYF
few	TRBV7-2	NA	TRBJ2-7	TGTGCCAGCAGCCCAGGGTACCAGAGATCCTACGAGCAGTACTTC	CASSPGYQRSYEQYF
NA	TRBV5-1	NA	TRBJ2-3	TGCGCCAGCAGCGCCCGAGGGGGAGGGACAGATACGCAGTATTTT	CASSARGGGTDTQYF
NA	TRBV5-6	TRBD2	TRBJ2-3	TGTGCCAGCAGCATCGGCGCCTTAGCGGGAGGGATTGCAGATACGCAGTATTTT	CASSIGALAGGIADTQYF
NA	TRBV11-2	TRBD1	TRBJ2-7	TGTGCCAGCAGCTTTACAGGGGTAGCTTCGGGCGAGCAGTACTTC	CASSFTGVASGEQYF
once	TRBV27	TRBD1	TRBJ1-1	TGTGCCAGCAGTCCGACCCCAACAGGGGGCAAAGCTTTCTTT	CASSPTPTGGKAFF
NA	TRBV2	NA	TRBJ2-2	TGTGCCAGCAAAGGGTATACCGGGGAGCTGTTTTTT	CASKGYTGELFF
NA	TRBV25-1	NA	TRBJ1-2	TGTGCCAGCAGTGAATTTGAGGAAAACTATGGCTACACCTTC	CASSEFEENYGYTF
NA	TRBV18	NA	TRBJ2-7	TGTGCCAGCTCACCGATCAGCTACGAGCAGTACTTC	CASSPISYEQYF
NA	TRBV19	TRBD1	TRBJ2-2	TGTGCCAGTAGTAGTGGACAGGGACTCACCGGGGAGCTGTTTTTT	CASSSGQGLTGELFF
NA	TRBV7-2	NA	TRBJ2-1	TGTGCCAGCAGCTTAGCGAAGGGGGGCACTGAGCAGTTCTTC	CASSLAKGGTEQFF
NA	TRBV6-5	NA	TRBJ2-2	TGTGCCAGCAGTAGACACAGGGCTGGGGAGCTGTTTTTT	CASSRHRAGELFF
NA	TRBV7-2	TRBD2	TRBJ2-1	TGTGCCAGCAGCCCCCGGGGGGGCAGGTTCAATGAGCAGTTCTTC	CASSPRGGRFNEQFF
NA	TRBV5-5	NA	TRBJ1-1	TGTGCCAGCAGCTTCACTCCAGGGGTGGCTGAAGCTTTCTTT	CASSFTPGVAEAFF
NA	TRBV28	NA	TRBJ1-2	TGTGCCAGCAGTTTCCCTGGGAGGGACCGGCCTTATGGCTACACCTTC	CASSFPGRDRPYGYTF
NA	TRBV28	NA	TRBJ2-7	TGTGCCAGCAGGAAGACAGTCCCAAGCTCCTACGAGCAGTACTTC	CASRKTVPSSYEQYF
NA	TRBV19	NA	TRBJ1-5	TGTGCCAGTAGTACTGGGGGTGGGCAGACTAGCAATCAGCCCCAGCATTTT	CASSTGGGQTSNQPQHF
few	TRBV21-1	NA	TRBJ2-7	TGTCCCGAGGGGACAGGAATTTACGAGCAGTACTTC	CPEGTGIYEQYF
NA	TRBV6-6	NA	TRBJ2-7	TGTGCCAGCAGTTACAGACCTGACTCCTACGAGCAGTACTTC	CASSYRPDSYEQYF
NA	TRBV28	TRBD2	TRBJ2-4	TGTGCCAGCAGTTTTTGGGGCGCATCCAGGGGACTAGGTCCACTAGCCAAAAACATTCAGTACTTC	CASSFWGASRGLGPLAKNIQYF
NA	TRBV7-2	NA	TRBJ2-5	TGTGCCAGCAGTCCCGCTCGACGGGAGACCCAGTACTTC	CASSPARRETQYF
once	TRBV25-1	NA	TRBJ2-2	TGTGCCAGCAGTGAATTTTTGGGAACCGGGGAGCTGTTTTTT	CASSEFLGTGELFF
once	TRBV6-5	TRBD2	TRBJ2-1	TGTGCCAGCAGAGGTCTAGCGGGCCAAAATGAGCAGTTCTTC	CASRGLAGQNEQFF
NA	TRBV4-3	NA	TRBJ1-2	TGCGCCAGCAGCCAAGAGGCGGGGCTGGGAGGCTACACCTTC	CASSQEAGLGGYTF
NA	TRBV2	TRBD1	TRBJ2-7	TGTGCCAGCAGTCCGGACGTAGACAGGGCCGAGCAGTACTTC	CASSPDVDRAEQYF
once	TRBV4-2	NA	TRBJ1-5	TGTGCCAGCAGCCAAGAAGGTCCAGGGGCGGGCAATCAGCCCCAGCATTTT	CASSQEGPGAGNQPQHF
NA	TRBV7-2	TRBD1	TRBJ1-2	TGTGCCAGCAGCTTAGCCGGGACAGCCAACTATGGCTACACCTTC	CASSLAGTANYGYTF
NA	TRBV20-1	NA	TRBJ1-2	TGCAGTGCTGGAGGCATCTATGGCTACACCTTC	CSAGGIYGYTF
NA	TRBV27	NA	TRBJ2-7	TGTGCCAGCAGTTTGAGCCTACCGAGACCTGGGGAGCAGTACTTC	CASSLSLPRPGEQYF
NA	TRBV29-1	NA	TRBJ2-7	NA	CSATVAGEAYEQYF
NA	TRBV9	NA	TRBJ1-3	TGTGCCAGCAGCGCCCAGGGCACTGGAAACACCATATATTTT	CASSAQGTGNTIYF
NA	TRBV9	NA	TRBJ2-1	TGTGCCAGCAGCGTAGGCCCCCAAACCGGAGACCTCTACAATGAGCAGTTCTTC	CASSVGPQTGDLYNEQFF
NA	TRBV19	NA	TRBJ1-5	TGTGCCAGTAGTATGGGCAGGGGCAATCAGCCCCAGCATTTT	CASSMGRGNQPQHF
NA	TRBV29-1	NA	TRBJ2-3	TGCAGCGTTCGCGGGACACCCGATTTCACAGATACGCAGTATTTT	CSVRGTPDFTDTQYF
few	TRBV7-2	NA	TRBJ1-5	TGTGCCAGCAGCTCGTCGGTCAGGGTCCAGCCCCAGCATTTT	CASSSSVRVQPQHF
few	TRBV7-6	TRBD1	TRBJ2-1	TGTGCCAGCAGCTTCAGTCCCGGGACAGCGCCGGGCTACAATGAGCAGTTCTTC	CASSFSPGTAPGYNEQFF
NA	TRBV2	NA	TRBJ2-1	TGTGCCAGCAGTGCTCGACTAGTTTACAATGAGCAGTTCTTC	CASSARLVYNEQFF
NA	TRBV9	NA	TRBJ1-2	TGTGCCAGCAGCGTAGGGTCCAGCATTTCGGTCTATGGCTACACCTTC	CASSVGSSISVYGYTF
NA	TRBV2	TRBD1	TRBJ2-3	TGTGCCAGCACTCCCAACCGACAGGGTTTTGGTACAGATACGCAGTATTTT	CASTPNRQGFGTDTQYF
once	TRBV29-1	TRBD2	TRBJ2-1	TGCAGCGTTTACGACTGGGGTAGCGGGAGGGCCCCCTACAATGAGCAGTTCTTC	CSVYDWGSGRAPYNEQFF
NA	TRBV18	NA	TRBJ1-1	TGTGCCAGCTCACAGGGAGTGGGGCAGATGAACACTGAAGCTTTCTTT	CASSQGVGQMNTEAFF
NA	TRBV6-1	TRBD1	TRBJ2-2	TGTGCCAGCAGTGTTTTTGGGACAGGGGGCGGAACCGGGGAGCTGTTTTTT	CASSVFGTGGGTGELFF
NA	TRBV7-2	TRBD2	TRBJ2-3	TGTGCCAGCAGCTTAGGACTAGCGGTTTTTTCAGATACGCAGTATTTT	CASSLGLAVFSDTQYF
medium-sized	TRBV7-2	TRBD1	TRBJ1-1	TGTGCCAGCAGCTTCCTCCGGGACAGGATTGTTGCTTTCTTT	CASSFLRDRIVAFF
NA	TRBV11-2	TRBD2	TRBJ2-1	TGTGCCAGCAGCCCCATGAGACTAGCGGCCAACAATGAGCAGTTCTTC	CASSPMRLAANNEQFF
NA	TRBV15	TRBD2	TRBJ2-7	TGTGCCACCAGCAAGATTAGGACTAGTATCTACGAGCAGTACTTC	CATSKIRTSIYEQYF
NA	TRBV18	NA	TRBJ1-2	TGTGCCAGCTCACCGAAGCAACGGTATGGCTACACCTTC	CASSPKQRYGYTF
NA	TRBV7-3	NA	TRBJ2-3	TGTGCCAGCAGCCCACAGGGCGGTGATACGCAGTATTTT	CASSPQGGDTQYF
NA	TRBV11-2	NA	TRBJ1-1	TGTGCCAGCAGCCTGGGGGGGTTTCACACTGAAGCTTTCTTT	CASSLGGFHTEAFF
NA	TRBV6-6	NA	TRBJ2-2	TGTGCCAGCAGTTACTCGATAGAAACCGGGGAGCTGTTTTTT	CASSYSIETGELFF
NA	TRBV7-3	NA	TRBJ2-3	TGTGCCAGCAGCTTAAGAGGACGCGTGGCCACAGATACGCAGTATTTT	CASSLRGRVATDTQYF
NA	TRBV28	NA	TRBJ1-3	TGTGCCAGCAGCCTATCTGGAAACACCATATATTTT	CASSLSGNTIYF